The 32 T cell receptor beta chains listed next were all sequenced from one sample in a study of blood T cell repertoires in COVID-19. Clones were sequenced by immunoSEQ multiplex PCR, and TCRdb holds only the in-frame ones, with some missing. The table lists approximately 210,000 clones, 70% to 85% of them singletons, with about 15% in the top ten. The sequencing input was PBMCs or T cells enriched from blood (not recorded which). Receptors originate from a man between 40 and 49 years old who had recovered from COVID-19.

The rearrangement uses TRBV7-3 and TRBJ1-1; TRBD1 is a possible D gene (5 bases). Trimming pared 2 bases from V and 7 bases from J, leaving 11 bases between. The CDR3 spans 13 residues. Germline values: CDR1 SGHTA, CDR2 FQGTGA. DNA of the CDR3: TGTGCCAGCAGCTTAGCGTGGGGGGTTGAAGCTTTCTTT. It translates to CASSLAWGVEAFF.

The chain recombines TRBV6-5 with TRBJ1-5; D call uncertain. V was shortened by 2 bases and J by 2 bases, with 10 bases between the two germline ends. Per the germline V gene, CDR1 is MNHEY and CDR2 is SVGAGI. The CDR3 is made up of 15 amino acids. CDR3 sequence reads: CASSYGRNGNQPQHF. As DNA, the CDR3 is TGTGCCAGCAGTTACGGGCGAAATGGCAATCAGCCCCAGCATTTT.

V is TRBV5-1 and J is TRBJ2-1; 10 nucleotides match TRBD2. Losses at the gene ends were 3 bases for V and 3 bases for J; bases not matched to a gene: 3. Germline V gene sequence: CDR1 SGHRS, CDR2 YFSETQ. The CDR3 totals 15 residues. CDR3 residues: CASSSSGSVYNEQFF. The CDR3 coding sequence is TGCGCCAGCAGCTCTAGCGGGAGTGTCTACAATGAGCAGTTCTTC.

The chain has TRBV7-2 and TRBJ1-1, with D uncertain. Germline V CDR1 and CDR2: SGHTA, FQGNSA. V gave up 0 bases and J gave up 1 base, with 3 bases separating them. The CDR3 is 13 amino acids. In DNA form, the CDR3 reads TGTGCCAGCAGCTTAGCCGGGAACACTGAAGCTTTCTTT. Its translation is CASSLAGNTEAFF.

This rearrangement joins TRBV9 to TRBJ2-5, with 10 nucleotides matching TRBD2. The germline V gene has CDR1 SGDLS and CDR2 YYNGEE. CDR3 length: 16 amino acids. The ends lost 0 bases at V and 3 bases at J; junction bases unmatched: 5. For the CDR3, the DNA is TGTGCCAGCAGCGTAGGATCTAGCGGGAGTAAAGAGACCCAGTACTTC. Protein sequence: CASSVGSSGSKETQYF.

The gene calls are TRBV28 and TRBJ2-2; TRBD2 matches at 9 bases. Germline lookup yields CDR1 MDHEN and CDR2 SYDVKM. The CDR3 has 15 residues. Trimming at V came to 6 bases and at J to 6 bases, leaving 8 bases not matched to a gene. The CDR3 DNA reads as TGTGCCAGCAGGGGTGGGACTAGCCGGTCCGGGGAGCTGTTTTTT. Translating it yields CASRGGTSRSGELFF.

The rearrangement joins TRBV30 to TRBJ1-6, with 9 bases lining up with TRBD1. Looked up from germline, CDR1 is GTSNPN and CDR2 is SVGIG (reference sequence). V lost 4 bases, J lost 9 bases, and 13 bases stayed unmatched. This CDR3 contains 16 residues. CDR3 protein: CAWTPLTGGFGSPLHF. DNA of the CDR3: TGTGCCTGGACCCCCCTAACAGGGGGCTTCGGTTCACCCCTCCACTTT.

J is TRBJ2-1 and V is TRBV9, with a weak D call TRBD2 (6 bases). CDR3 length: 14 amino acids. Trimming shortened V by 0 bases and J by 5 bases, and 9 bases separated the two germline ends. Germline CDR1 reads SGDLS; CDR2 reads YYNGEE. In nucleotides, the CDR3 is TGTGCCAGCAGCGTAGGCGGGATTAACAATGAGCAGTTCTTC. Amino acid sequence: CASSVGGINNEQFF.

This clone was observed a few times. The chain links TRBV27 to TRBJ1-1; 9 bases map to TRBD1. This CDR3 contains 15 residues. The germline V gene has CDR1 MNHEY and CDR2 SMNVEV (reference sequence). After removal of 5 bases from V and 3 bases from J, the junction contained 7 bases not matched to a gene. The CDR3 is CASSAGQGWDTEAFF. CDR3 nucleotides: TGTGCCAGCAGTGCAGGACAGGGGTGGGACACTGAAGCTTTCTTT.

The chain carries TRBV19 and TRBJ2-3; 12 bases map to TRBD2. The germline V gene has CDR1 LNHDA and CDR2 SQIVND (reference sequence). The V gene end was trimmed by 3 bases and the J gene end by 2 bases; junction bases not matched to a gene: 18. This CDR3 has 21 residues. The CDR3 region is CASSMVIRLAGDPGITDTQYF. The CDR3 DNA follows: TGTGCCAGTAGTATGGTAATACGACTAGCGGGAGATCCGGGGATCACAGATACGCAGTATTTT. The variable domain in full, completed from reference TRBV19 and TRBJ2-3, reads DGGITQSPKYLFRKEGQNVTLSCEQNLNHDAMYWYRQDPGQGLRLIYYSQIVNDFQKGDIAEGYSVSREKKESFPLTVTSAQKNPTAFYLCASSMVIRLAGDPGITDTQYFGPGTRLTVL.

About this clone itself: The identical CDR3 is also encoded by other nucleotide sequences in the sample. The J gene is TRBJ1-5, the V gene TRBV28, with D possibly matching TRBD1 (5 bases). Trimming removed 2 bases from V and 7 bases from J, with 6 bases in between. There are 12 residues in the CDR3. CDR1 MDHEN and CDR2 SYDVKM come from the germline V gene. This CDR3 is CASSLQGQPQHF. CDR3 coding DNA: TGTGCCAGCAGTTTACAGGGCCAGCCCCAGCATTTT.

About this clone: Other nucleotide sequences in the sample specify the same CDR3. The J gene is TRBJ2-7, the V gene TRBV6-5, with 8 bases aligning to TRBD1. The CDR3 runs to 14 residues. J lost 0 bases, V lost 6 bases, and 4 bases had no gene match. Germline values: CDR1 MNHEY, CDR2 SVGAGI. The CDR3 is CASRRTGSSYEQYF. CDR3 DNA: TGTGCCAGCAGGAGGACAGGGTCCTCCTACGAGCAGTACTTC.

The chain has TRBV3-1 (or the pseudogene TRBV3-2) and TRBJ1-3; the D is unclear. The CDR3 has 13 residues. The germline V and J ends were trimmed by 2 bases and 4 bases, with 6 bases remaining between them. Per germline, CDR1 LGHDT and CDR2 YNNKEL (reference sequence). In DNA form, the CDR3 reads TGTGCCAGCAGCCAATCGGGAGGAAACACCATATATTTT. It yields the protein CASSQSGGNTIYF.

J is TRBJ1-3 and V is TRBV5-1; tentative D call: TRBD1 (6 bases). The CDR3 covers 13 residues. Germline CDR1 is SGHRS and CDR2 is YFSETQ. Trimming took 5 bases from V and 8 from J, leaving 14 bases between them. The CDR3 loop is CASSRGGSDTIYF. In nucleotides, the CDR3 is TGCGCCAGCAGTCGGGGGGGCTCAGACACCATATATTTT.

The chain uses TRBV6-5 and TRBJ1-2, with 8 bases lining up with TRBD1. Germline V gives CDR1 MNHEY, CDR2 SVGAGI. The trim removed 6 bases at V and 6 bases at J, leaving 9 bases unmatched. This CDR3 is built from 14 residues. In nucleotides, the CDR3 is TGTGCCAGCAGCTTTGGACAGGGCGGCGATGGCTACACCTTC. This gives the protein CASSFGQGGDGYTF.

This clone was recorded a few times. The V and J genes are TRBV29-1 and TRBJ2-7; D unresolved. The germline V gene encodes CDR1 SQVTM and CDR2 ANQGSEA. CDR3 length equals 12 residues. V shed 4 bases and J shed 2 bases, with 9 bases lying between them. CDR3 in DNA: TGCAGCGTTGGTCAGGTTACCTACGAGCAGTACTTC. Protein: CSVGQVTYEQYF.

The CDR3: CASSLAPGTAQETQYF. The CDR3 nucleotides read TGCGCCAGCAGCTTGGCCCCCGGGACAGCCCAAGAGACCCAGTACTTC. This rearrangement joins TRBV5-1 to TRBJ2-5; the match to TRBD1 covers 7 bases. The V and J ends lost 0 bases and 1 base, in that order; junction bases with no gene match: 6. The CDR3 has 16 amino acids. Germline V CDR1 and CDR2: SGHRS, YFSETQ.

The genes are TRBV11-2 and TRBJ2-2; 9 bases are a match to TRBD2. The CDR3 covers 14 residues. V shed 1 base and J 6 bases; nucleotides not matched to a gene: 0. Germline CDR1 and CDR2: SGHAT and FQNNGV. CDR3 nucleotide sequence: TGTGCCAGCAGCTTAGTAGCGGGGGCCGGGGAGCTGTTTTTT. Translation gives CASSLVAGAGELFF.

The chain carries TRBV9 and TRBJ1-1, with D tentatively TRBD1 (5 bases). The CDR3 is 15 amino acids. Germline V CDR1 and CDR2: SGDLS, YYNGEE. V was trimmed by 2 bases and J by 0 bases, leaving 11 bases between them. The CDR3 coding sequence is TGTGCCAGCAGCGTGGACATAGGGGTGAACACTGAAGCTTTCTTT. This gives the protein CASSVDIGVNTEAFF. Supplemented by reference TRBV9 and TRBJ1-1, the full variable domain reads DSGVTQTPKHLITATGQRVTLRCSPRSGDLSVYWYQQSLDQGLQFLIQYYNGEERAKGNILERFSAQQFPDLHSELNLSSLELGDSALYFCASSVDIGVNTEAFFGQGTRLTVV.

The chain employs TRBV2 and TRBJ2-7; TRBD1 matches at 8 bases. This CDR3 is 13 amino acids long. In germline, CDR1 is SNHLY, CDR2 FYNNEI. J lost 2 bases, V lost 10 bases, and 7 bases had no gene match. The CDR3 reads CATGTGDTYEQYF. CDR3 coding DNA: TGTGCCACCGGGACAGGCGATACCTACGAGCAGTACTTC.

The J gene is TRBJ1-5, the V gene TRBV23-1; a weak D match, TRBD1 (6 bases). TRBV23-1 is known as an ORF, though its function is uncertain. There are 16 residues in the CDR3. Trimming pared 2 bases from V and 4 bases from J, leaving 15 bases between. The CDR3 is CASSQPPSRGNQPQHF. DNA for the CDR3: TGCGCCAGCAGTCAACCCCCCTCTAGGGGGAATCAGCCCCAGCATTTT.

The rearrangement links TRBV19 to TRBJ2-1; D gene unclear. Germline loops: CDR1 LNHDA, CDR2 SQIVND (reference sequence). V lost 6 bases, J lost 4 bases, and 22 bases lay in between. This CDR3 region has 17 residues. The CDR3: CASSRELPSEEYNEQFF. CDR3 nucleotides: TGTGCCAGTAGCCGCGAACTACCTTCCGAGGAATACAATGAGCAGTTCTTC.

This sequence joins TRBV9 and TRBJ2-5, with D possibly matching TRBD1 (6 bases). Trimming left V 4 bases short and J 4 bases short, with 11 bases between. From germline, CDR1 is SGDLS and CDR2 YYNGEE. This CDR3 spans 13 amino acids. CDR3 nucleotides: TGTGCCAGCAGCTTCCGACAGGCAGAGACCCAGTACTTC. This gives the protein CASSFRQAETQYF.

The rearrangement links TRBV29-1 to TRBJ2-7; 11 nucleotides match TRBD2. There are 12 residues in the CDR3. Trimming cost V 7 bases and J 3 bases; bases outside gene matches: 2. The germline gives CDR1 SQVTM, CDR2 ANQGSEA. The CDR3 DNA reads as TGCAGCGCCGGGACTAGCGGCTACGAGCAGTACTTC. Its protein product is CSAGTSGYEQYF.

V gene TRBV7-9 combines with J gene TRBJ1-6; D call uncertain. In germline, CDR1 is SEHNR, CDR2 FQNEAQ (reference sequence). The ends were cut back, 6 bases at V and 9 bases at J, with 9 bases in the middle. This CDR3 has 12 residues. In nucleotides, the CDR3 is TGTGCCAGCAGTTATGCGGCTTCACCCCTCCACTTT. Translated: CASSYAASPLHF.

This clone was recorded only once. The genes are TRBV11-2 and TRBJ1-2, with a possible D match to TRBD1 (5 bases). Looked up from germline, CDR1 is SGHAT and CDR2 is FQNNGV. V dropped 3 bases and J dropped 0 bases, with 11 bases sitting between them. The CDR3 sequence is 15 residues long. The CDR3 region has the DNA TGTGCCAGCAGCTTGACCCAGGGCCCTAACTATGGCTACACCTTC. It is translated as CASSLTQGPNYGYTF. The whole variable domain, remainder taken from reference TRBV11-2 and TRBJ1-2, is EAGVAQSPRYKIIEKRQSVAFWCNPISGHATLYWYQQILGQGPKLLIQFQNNGVVDDSQLPKDRFSAERLKGVDSTLKIQPAKLEDSAVYLCASSLTQGPNYGYTFGSGTRLTVV.

This rearrangement joins TRBV11-2 to TRBJ2-7, with D possibly TRBD1 on 6 matching bases. The germline V gene has CDR1 SGHAT and CDR2 FQNNGV. V was trimmed by 1 base and J by 7 bases, leaving 14 bases between them. CDR3 length: 14 residues. The DNA of the CDR3 is TGTGCCAGCAGCTTAGCCGGGACACTAGGAGAGCAGTACTTC. It yields the protein CASSLAGTLGEQYF.

This chain joins TRBV4-1 and TRBJ2-1; 11 positions match TRBD2. The CDR3 consists of 17 residues. Germline lookup yields CDR1 MGHRA and CDR2 YSYEKL. Trimming at V came to 1 base and at J to 7 bases, leaving 9 bases not matched to a gene. CDR3 bases: TGCGCCAGCAGCCAAGTCCCTAGCGGGAGGAATGGGAATGAGCAGTTCTTC. It encodes CASSQVPSGRNGNEQFF.

Ten or more counts support this clone. The chain couples TRBV18 to TRBJ2-5; 9 bases are a match to TRBD1. Germline CDR1 reads KGHSH; CDR2 reads LQKENI. This CDR3 has 15 residues. With 4 bases clipped from V and 5 bases from J, the junction kept 8 bases outside the gene matches. CDR3 bases: TGTGCCAGCTCACTCTCCGACAGGGGGAGCGAGACCCAGTACTTC. This gives the protein CASSLSDRGSETQYF.

This clone was seen more than once but under ten times. The chain combines TRBV7-2 with TRBJ2-7; 10 bases line up with TRBD2. The germline V gene has CDR1 SGHTA and CDR2 FQGNSA. The CDR3 runs 14 residues. Trimming took 6 bases from V and 2 from J; bases not matched to a gene: 4. The DNA for the CDR3 is TGTGCCAGCAGGCGGACTAGCGGACCCTACGAGCAGTACTTC. It is translated as CASRRTSGPYEQYF.

V gene TRBV19 combines with J gene TRBJ2-1; the D gene is possibly TRBD1 (5 bases). The CDR3 length is 13 residues. From germline, CDR1 is LNHDA and CDR2 SQIVND (reference sequence). The ends were cut back, 5 bases at V and 9 bases at J, with 14 bases in the middle. CDR3 sequence: CASSDRASGEQFF. In DNA, the CDR3 is TGTGCCAGTAGTGACAGAGCCTCAGGTGAGCAGTTCTTC.

In this sample, this clone turned up once. The chain joins TRBV5-1 to TRBJ1-2, with D perhaps matching TRBD1 (6 bases). The CDR3 contains 17 residues. Germline V gives CDR1 SGHRS, CDR2 YFSETQ. Trimming pared 0 bases from V and 1 base from J, leaving 16 bases between. For the CDR3, the DNA is TGCGCCAGCAGCTTGGGAGGTGGGCAGGGGAGTAACTATGGCTACACCTTC. Protein: CASSLGGGQGSNYGYTF.